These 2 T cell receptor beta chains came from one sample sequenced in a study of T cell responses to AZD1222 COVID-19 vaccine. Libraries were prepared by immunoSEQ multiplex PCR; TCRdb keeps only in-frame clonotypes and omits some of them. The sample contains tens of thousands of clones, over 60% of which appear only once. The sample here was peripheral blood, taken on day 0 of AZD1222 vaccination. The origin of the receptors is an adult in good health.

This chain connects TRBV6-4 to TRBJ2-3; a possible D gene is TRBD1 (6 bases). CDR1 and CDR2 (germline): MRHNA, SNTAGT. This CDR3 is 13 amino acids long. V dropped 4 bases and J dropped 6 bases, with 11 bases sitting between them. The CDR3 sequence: CASSAGEADTQYF. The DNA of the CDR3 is TGTGCCAGCAGTGCAGGGGAAGCTGATACGCAGTATTTT.

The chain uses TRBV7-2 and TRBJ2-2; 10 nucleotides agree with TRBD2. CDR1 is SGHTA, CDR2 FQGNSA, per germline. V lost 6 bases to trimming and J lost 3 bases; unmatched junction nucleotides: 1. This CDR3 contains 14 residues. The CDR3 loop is CASRLAGDTGELFF. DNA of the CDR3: TGTGCCAGCAGGCTAGCGGGAGACACCGGGGAGCTGTTTTTT.